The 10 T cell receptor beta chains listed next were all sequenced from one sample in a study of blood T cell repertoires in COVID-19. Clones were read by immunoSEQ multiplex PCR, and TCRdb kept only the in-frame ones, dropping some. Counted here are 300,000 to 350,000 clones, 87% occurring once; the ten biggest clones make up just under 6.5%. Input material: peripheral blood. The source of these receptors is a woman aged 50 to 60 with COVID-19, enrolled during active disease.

The CDR3: CASSEGPQGYTEAFF. The CDR3 DNA is TGTGCCAGCAGTGAAGGTCCCCAGGGATACACTGAAGCTTTCTTT. The chain has TRBV2 and TRBJ1-1, with D possibly being TRBD1 (5 bases). The V gene's germline CDR1 is SNHLY and CDR2 FYNNEI. Trimming took 1 base from V and 3 from J, leaving 12 bases between them. This CDR3 comprises 15 residues.

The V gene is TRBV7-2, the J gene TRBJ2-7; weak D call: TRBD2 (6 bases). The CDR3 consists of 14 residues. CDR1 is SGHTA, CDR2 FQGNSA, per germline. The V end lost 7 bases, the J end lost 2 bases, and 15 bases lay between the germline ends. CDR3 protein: CASTLSGDPYEQYF. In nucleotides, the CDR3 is TGTGCCAGCACCCTTAGCGGAGACCCCTACGAGCAGTACTTC. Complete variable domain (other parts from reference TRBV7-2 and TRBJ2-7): GAGVSQSPSNKVTEKGKDVELRCDPISGHTALYWYRQSLGQGLEFLIYFQGNSAPDKSGLPSDRFSAERTGGSVSTLTIQRTQQEDSAVYLCASTLSGDPYEQYFGPGTRLTVT.

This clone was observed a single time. For the CDR3, the DNA is TGTGCCAGCAGTTCCGGGACTTTAAAAGAGACCCAGTACTTC. This translates into CASSSGTLKETQYF. The chain is built from TRBV27 and TRBJ2-5; possible D gene TRBD2, 6 bases. Germline V gives CDR1 MNHEY, CDR2 SMNVEV (reference sequence). Trimming took off 4 bases at V and 3 bases at J, with 12 bases between the two ends. CDR3 size: 14 residues.

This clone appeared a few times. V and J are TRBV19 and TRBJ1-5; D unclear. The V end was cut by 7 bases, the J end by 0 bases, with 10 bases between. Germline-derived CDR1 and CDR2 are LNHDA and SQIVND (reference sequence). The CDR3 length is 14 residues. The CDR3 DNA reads TGTGCCAGTACCACGGTTAATAGCAATCAGCCCCAGCATTTT. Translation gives CASTTVNSNQPQHF.

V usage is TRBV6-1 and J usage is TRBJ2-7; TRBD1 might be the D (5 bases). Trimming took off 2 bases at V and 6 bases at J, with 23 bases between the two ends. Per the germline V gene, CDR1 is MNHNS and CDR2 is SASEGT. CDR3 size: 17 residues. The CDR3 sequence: CASSESIWAGQQSEQYF. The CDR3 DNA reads TGTGCCAGCAGTGAATCTATTTGGGCAGGGCAACAATCCGAGCAGTACTTC.

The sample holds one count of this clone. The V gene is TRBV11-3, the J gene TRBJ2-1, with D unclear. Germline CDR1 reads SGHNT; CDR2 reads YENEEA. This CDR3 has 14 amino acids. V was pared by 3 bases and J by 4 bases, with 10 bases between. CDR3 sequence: CASSLGTGYNEQFF. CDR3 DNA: TGTGCCAGCAGCTTGGGTACGGGTTACAATGAGCAGTTCTTC.

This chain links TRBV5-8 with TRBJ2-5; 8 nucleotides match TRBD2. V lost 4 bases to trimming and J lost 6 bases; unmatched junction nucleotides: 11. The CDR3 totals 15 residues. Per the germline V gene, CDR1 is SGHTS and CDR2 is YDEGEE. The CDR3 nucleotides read TGTGCCAGCAGCCCAAGACGTAGGACTAGCAAGACCCAGTACTTC. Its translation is CASSPRRRTSKTQYF.

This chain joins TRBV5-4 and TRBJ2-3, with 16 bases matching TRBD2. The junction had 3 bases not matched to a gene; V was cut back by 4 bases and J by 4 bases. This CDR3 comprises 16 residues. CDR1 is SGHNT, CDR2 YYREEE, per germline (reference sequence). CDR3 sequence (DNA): TGTGCCAGCAGCGAGGGACTAGCGGGAGGGGCAGATACGCAGTATTTT. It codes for CASSEGLAGGADTQYF.

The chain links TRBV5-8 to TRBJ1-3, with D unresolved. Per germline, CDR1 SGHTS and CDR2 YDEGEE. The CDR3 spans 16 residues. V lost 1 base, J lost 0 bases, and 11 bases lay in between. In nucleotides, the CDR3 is TGTGCCAGCAGCTTGTTGGGCGGGCCCTCTGGAAACACCATATATTTT. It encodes CASSLLGGPSGNTIYF.

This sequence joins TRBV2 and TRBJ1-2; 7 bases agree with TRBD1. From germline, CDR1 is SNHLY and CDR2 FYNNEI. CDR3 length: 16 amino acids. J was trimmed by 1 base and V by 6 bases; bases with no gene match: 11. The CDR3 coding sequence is TGTGCCAGCAGCGGCGCCTGGGGACAGCTTAACTATGGCTACACCTTC. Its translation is CASSGAWGQLNYGYTF.